This T cell receptor beta chain was captured by sequencing in a study of beta chain features in type 1 diabetes. As every portion of the isolated RNA was reverse transcribed, the sequencing read expressed TCRB transcripts. Read counts averaged about 3.57 million for samples of naive, central memory and regulatory T cells. Profiling relied on immunoSEQ multiplex PCR, and the TCRdb table lists in-frame clones only, not all of them. The data hold 240,000 or so clones, with around 65% observed a single time. Trimming removed 2 bases from V and 0 bases from J, with 10 bases in between. Germline values: CDR1 SGDLS, CDR2 YYNGEE. CDR3 length: 15 residues. Findings of the study overall: Moderate but significant shortening of TCRB CDR3s was recorded in all four CD4+ subsets from Type 1 diabetes patients. It was not settled here whether HLA type affects TCRB rearrangement.

As for this clone: Its antigen is currently unknown.

The sequenced material came from naive CD4+ T cells from blood. This TCR was sampled from a man younger than 40 in good health. The chain recombines TRBV9 with TRBJ2-3, with D hard to call. CDR3 sequence: CASSVGATSTDTQYF. The CDR3 DNA sequence: TGTGCCAGCAGCGTCGGAGCGACGAGCACAGATACGCAGTATTTT.